This T cell receptor beta chain was recovered during a study of T cell changes during pregnancy in multiple sclerosis. The germline V and J ends were trimmed by 4 bases and 9 bases, with 19 bases remaining between them. This CDR3 has 15 residues. Germline lookup yields CDR1 SGHTA and CDR2 FQGNSA. Sequencing used immunoSEQ multiplex PCR; TCRdb keeps in-frame clones, though not all of them. The sample lists about 89,000 clones; about 93% were seen once. The source material was peripheral blood, sampled in the third trimester of pregnancy. The V gene is TRBV7-2, the J gene TRBJ2-1; D not certain. The sequence came from a female donor with multiple sclerosis, enrolled in a pregnancy study. Here the CDR3 reads CASSSLPRSVREQFF. The CDR3 DNA reads TGTGCCAGCAGCTCACTCCCCCGCTCGGTACGTGAGCAGTTCTTC.